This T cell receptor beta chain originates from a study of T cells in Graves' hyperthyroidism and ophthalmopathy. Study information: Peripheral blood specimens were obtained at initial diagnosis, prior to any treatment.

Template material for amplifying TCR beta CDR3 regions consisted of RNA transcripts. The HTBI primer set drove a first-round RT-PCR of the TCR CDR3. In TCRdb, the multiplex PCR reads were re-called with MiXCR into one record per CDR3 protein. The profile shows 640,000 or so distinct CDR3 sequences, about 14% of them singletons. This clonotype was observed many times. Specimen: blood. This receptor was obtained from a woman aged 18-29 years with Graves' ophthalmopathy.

In DNA, the CDR3 is TGTGCCAGTAGTCCATTAATTGCTAGCGAAGAGACCCAGTACTTC. Translation gives CASSPLIASEETQYF. This sequence joins TRBV19 and TRBJ2-5; a possible D gene is TRBD2 (6 bases). The V gene lost 5 bases and the J gene lost 3 bases, with 16 bases spanning the gap. This CDR3 spans 15 amino acids. CDR1 LNHDA and CDR2 SQIVND come from the germline V gene (reference sequence).